The rows below give T cell receptor beta chains drawn from one sample of a study of cytomegalovirus exposure and HLA in healthy donors. Profiled with immunoSEQ multiplex PCR; TCRdb holds only in-frame clones, not every one. The sample has over 150,000 clones; approximately 82% are singletons. The sample was PBMCs. The receptors were gathered from a male donor in good health and CMV-seronegative. Both conserved end residues are part of each CDR3. A D gene is named only where the DNA matches it firmly. Rows may omit the clone size; those that give it use once, few, many or a size class.

TRBD1,TRBV6-6,TRBJ2-2,-,TGTGCCAGCAAGTATGACAGGGTGACCGGGGAGCTGTTTTTT,CASKYDRVTGELFF
-,TRBV5-1,TRBJ1-3,-,TGCGCCAGCAGCTATTCAGGCGACTCTGGAAACACCATATATTTT,CASSYSGDSGNTIYF
TRBD1,TRBV7-2,TRBJ1-5,-,TGTGCCAGCAGCCTCGGACAGGGGCAGCCCCAGCATTTT,CASSLGQGQPQHF
-,TRBV10-3,TRBJ1-1,-,TGTGCCATCAGTGAGTCCGGAGGGGCCGGTGAAGCTTTCTTT,CAISESGGAGEAFF
-,TRBV5-1,TRBJ2-3,-,TGCGCCAGCAGACGGGAAATCCCAGATACGCAGTATTTT,CASRREIPDTQYF
-,TRBV10-2,TRBJ1-1,-,TGCGCCAGCAGTGAGTCTTACGGGAACACTGAAGCTTTCTTT,CASSESYGNTEAFF
TRBD2,TRBV27,TRBJ2-1,-,TGTGCCAGCAGTTTAGCCGGACTAGCGGGAATCAATGAGCAGTTCTTC,CASSLAGLAGINEQFF
TRBD1,TRBV11-2,TRBJ1-4,-,TGTGCCAGCAGCTTAGTTTACAGGGGAGGCGAAAAACTGTTTTTT,CASSLVYRGGEKLFF
-,TRBV7-9,TRBJ2-7,-,TGTGCCAGCAGCTTTCCAGGGCCCTCCTACGAGCAGTACTTC,CASSFPGPSYEQYF
-,TRBV5-1,TRBJ2-5,-,TGCGCCAGCAGCTTCGGGGTTCAAGAGACCCAGTACTTC,CASSFGVQETQYF
TRBD2,TRBV5-1,TRBJ2-3,-,TGCGCCAGCAGCTTGGATAGCGGGGTAACAGATACGCAGTATTTT,CASSLDSGVTDTQYF
-,TRBV27,TRBJ2-1,-,TGTGCCAGCAGTTTTCCGGGGAATGAGCAGTTCTTC,CASSFPGNEQFF
TRBD1,TRBV28,TRBJ2-1,-,TGTGCCAGCAGACCGGGACAGGGGGTCCCCGGCTACAATGAGCAGTTCTTC,CASRPGQGVPGYNEQFF
-,TRBV5-1,TRBJ1-1,-,TGCGCCAGCAGCCGAGATACAGCTAACACTGAAGCTTTCTTT,CASSRDTANTEAFF
-,TRBV28,TRBJ2-3,-,TGTGCCAGCAATTTATTCGGGGGAAGTGGAGATACGCAGTATTTT,CASNLFGGSGDTQYF
TRBD1,TRBV7-9,TRBJ1-2,-,TGTGCCGCCTCCCGGGACAGGGGTCTCTACACCTTC,CAASRDRGLYTF
-,TRBV30,TRBJ1-2,-,TGTGCCTGGAGTGTAACCCAGTCCTATGGCTACACCTTC,CAWSVTQSYGYTF
-,TRBV27,TRBJ2-7,-,TGTGCCAGCAGTTTATCGGGACTGGAGGGCTCCTACGAGCAGTACTTC,CASSLSGLEGSYEQYF
TRBD2,TRBV2,TRBJ2-1,-,TGTGCCAGCAGCTTCGGGACTAGCGGACGCAATGAGCAGTTCTTC,CASSFGTSGRNEQFF
-,TRBV18,TRBJ2-7,once,TGTGCCAGCTCACCACCAGGGGCGCCCTACGAGCAGTACTTC,CASSPPGAPYEQYF
-,TRBV6-5,TRBJ2-1,-,TGTGCCAGCAGACTTCTAGAGGTGTCCTACAATGAGCAGTTCTTC,CASRLLEVSYNEQFF
TRBD1,TRBV25-1,TRBJ1-4,-,TGTGCCAGCAGCCAGGGGGGTGCTAATGAAAAACTGTTTTTT,CASSQGGANEKLFF
TRBD2,TRBV18,TRBJ2-7,-,TGTGCCAGCTCACCGGGGGAGGGGTCCTACGAGCAGTACTTC,CASSPGEGSYEQYF
-,TRBV5-6,TRBJ2-3,-,TGTGCCAGCCGCGAGAGGGGCAGGGGTGAGGATACGCAGTATTTT,CASRERGRGEDTQYF
-,TRBV18,TRBJ2-1,-,TGTGCCAGCTCACCACGCGGCGTCTACAATGAGCAGTTCTTC,CASSPRGVYNEQFF
TRBD2,TRBV30,TRBJ2-5,-,TGTGCCTGGCGACTAGCCCCGGGAGAGACCCAGTACTTC,CAWRLAPGETQYF
TRBD1,TRBV4-1,TRBJ2-1,-,TGCGCCAGCAGCCTATTGGCGACAGGGACCCTAAGGAATGAGCAGTTCTTC,CASSLLATGTLRNEQFF
-,TRBV6-5,TRBJ2-7,-,TGTGCCAGCAGTAAAGACAGGATTCTCCATGAGCAGTACTTC,CASSKDRILHEQYF
-,TRBV28,TRBJ2-7,-,TGTGCCAGCAGCTCTCCAGCGGAGGCCTACGAGCAGTACTTC,CASSSPAEAYEQYF
TRBD1,TRBV5-4,TRBJ1-1,-,TGTGCCAGCGGACCGGGACAGGGATTCACTGAAGCTTTCTTT,CASGPGQGFTEAFF
-,TRBV15,TRBJ1-4,few,TGTGCCACCAGCAGAGGGGGCTCCGGGGAAAAACTGTTTTTT,CATSRGGSGEKLFF
TRBD2,TRBV30,TRBJ2-3,-,TGTGCCTGGAGGACTAGCGGGAGAACAGATACGCAGTATTTT,CAWRTSGRTDTQYF
TRBD1,TRBV29-1,TRBJ1-5,-,TGCAGCGCCGGACAGGGGTTCCAGCCCCAGCATTTT,CSAGQGFQPQHF
-,TRBV5-4,TRBJ1-2,-,TGTGCCAGCAGCTTGGAAACAGGGCATGGCTACACCTTC,CASSLETGHGYTF
-,TRBV6-1,TRBJ2-7,-,TGTGCCAGCGGAGCGGCGACCTCCTACGAGCAGTACTTC,CASGAATSYEQYF
-,TRBV30,TRBJ2-2,-,TGTGCCTGGAGTGTATCATTCACCGGGGAGCTGTTTTTT,CAWSVSFTGELFF